This T cell receptor beta chain was profiled in a study of T cell responses to AZD1222 COVID-19 vaccine. Clones were read by immunoSEQ multiplex PCR, and TCRdb kept only the in-frame ones, dropping some. The sample holds 100,000 to 150,000 clones; 70% to 90% are singletons and the top ten take about 9.4%. CDR3 length: 17 amino acids. Germline loops: CDR1 SGHDT, CDR2 YYEEEE. The V segment lost 3 bases and the J segment 0 bases; nucleotides outside the gene matches: 8. Study-level findings and limits: Spike-specific TCR repertoires showed rising breadth and depth after two AZD1222 doses.

Only one count was recorded for this clone. Its antigen is not identified. The TCR comes from an adult in good health. This sequence joins TRBV5-6 and TRBJ2-7; TRBD1 aligns across 11 bases. The starting material was peripheral blood, obtained on day 0 of AZD1222 vaccination. CDR3 sequence reads: CASSSYLGTGGSYEQYF. The CDR3 DNA sequence: TGTGCCAGCAGCTCGTATTTGGGGACAGGGGGCTCCTACGAGCAGTACTTC.